The rows below give T cell receptor beta chains drawn from one sample of a study of blood T cell repertoires in COVID-19. Profiled with immunoSEQ multiplex PCR; TCRdb holds only in-frame clones, not every one. The sample lists tens of thousands of clones, 75% to 85% seen once, with about 29% in the top ten. Source material: peripheral blood. The receptors come from a woman older than 75 with acute or convalescent COVID-19. CDR3s include the opening cysteine and the closing phenylalanine or tryptophan. Each record gives: V gene, clone size, D gene, J gene, CDR3 DNA, CDR3 protein. D genes are given only for firm matches. For some rows the clone size is stated as once, few or many, or as a class when expanded; others skip it.

TRBV7-2	few	NA	TRBJ2-2	TGTGCCAGCAGCCTTCAAGGGGCGCATCTCACTGGGGAGCTGTTTTTT	CASSLQGAHLTGELFF
TRBV6-5	NA	TRBD2	TRBJ2-1	TGTGCCAGCGGCACTAGCGCGCACTACAATGAGCAGTTCTTC	CASGTSAHYNEQFF
TRBV24-1	NA	TRBD1	TRBJ1-6	TGTGCCACCAGTGACGACAGGGTTGGTTCACCCCTCCACTTT	CATSDDRVGSPLHF
TRBV6-5	NA	NA	TRBJ1-4	TGTGCCAGCAGTCTCTCGACAGGCTATAATGAAAAACTGTTTTTT	CASSLSTGYNEKLFF
TRBV29-1	NA	NA	TRBJ2-4	TGCAGCGCTGCGTCGGGTAGCGGTCTAGCCAAAAACATTCAGTACTTC	CSAASGSGLAKNIQYF
TRBV6-5	once	NA	TRBJ1-1	TGTGCCAGCAGTTACACTAGGGTATGGAGCACTGAAGCTTTCTTT	CASSYTRVWSTEAFF
TRBV2	NA	TRBD1	TRBJ1-5	TGTGCCAGCAGTGAAACAGGGGAAGATCAGCCCCAGCATTTT	CASSETGEDQPQHF
TRBV11-2	NA	NA	TRBJ2-7	TGTGCCAGCAGCTTAGCCCCCGGGAGCGCCTACGAGCAGTACTTC	CASSLAPGSAYEQYF
TRBV18	NA	TRBD2	TRBJ2-1	TGTGCCAGCTCACCACCGGAGGCTAGCGGGATAGCTGAGCAGTTCTTC	CASSPPEASGIAEQFF
TRBV10-1	NA	NA	TRBJ2-7	TGCGCCAGCAGTCCCGATCAGGGGATGGTGGACGAGCAGTACTTC	CASSPDQGMVDEQYF
TRBV5-1	NA	NA	TRBJ2-2	TGCGCCAGCAGCCGGGGACTCACGGGCACCGGGGAGCTGTTTTTT	CASSRGLTGTGELFF
TRBV2	NA	NA	TRBJ1-1	TGTGCCAGCAGCCTGGAGGGCCCTGGGGACACTGAAGCTTTCTTT	CASSLEGPGDTEAFF
TRBV5-1	NA	TRBD2	TRBJ2-5	TGCGCCAGCAGCTTGGATCCGGGAGGGCAGGGAGAGACCCAGTACTTC	CASSLDPGGQGETQYF
TRBV19	NA	TRBD2	TRBJ2-5	TGTGCCAGTAGTATGGCTAGCGGATCAGAGACCCAGTACTTC	CASSMASGSETQYF
TRBV3-1/TRBV3-2	NA	NA	TRBJ2-7	TGTGCCAGCAGCCCAAGATTAGGGGTACAGCAGTACTTC	CASSPRLGVQQYF
TRBV29-1	NA	TRBD2	TRBJ2-1	TGCAGCGTTGAAGAGGCACTAGCGGAGCACTACAATGAGCAGTTCTTC	CSVEEALAEHYNEQFF
TRBV5-8	NA	NA	TRBJ2-5	TGTGCCAGCAGCTTAGGACAGACAGAGACCCAGTACTTC	CASSLGQTETQYF
TRBV19	NA	TRBD2	TRBJ2-5	TGTGCCAGTAGTATAGCGGGAGGGCCAGGAGAGACCCAGTACTTC	CASSIAGGPGETQYF
TRBV7-9	NA	NA	TRBJ1-5	TGTGCCAGCAGCTCTTCCACAGGTTGGTCCCTTCAGCCCCAGCATTTT	CASSSSTGWSLQPQHF
TRBV9	NA	NA	TRBJ1-2	TGTGCTAGCAGCGTTTCCGAGTGGGCCTATGGCTACACCTTC	CASSVSEWAYGYTF
TRBV7-2	NA	NA	TRBJ1-4	TGTGCCAGCAGGTCTCAGACGGGGGTCGGGGAAAAACTGTTTTTT	CASRSQTGVGEKLFF
TRBV7-6	NA	NA	TRBJ2-5	TGTGCCAGCAGCTTAGTATCCCAAGAGACCCAGTACTTC	CASSLVSQETQYF
TRBV2	few	NA	TRBJ2-1	TGTGCCAGCAGATTAGCGGATGAGCAGTTCTTC	CASRLADEQFF
TRBV6-5	NA	NA	TRBJ2-5	TGTGCCAGCAAGGAGGCCCCCTGGGAGGAGACCCAGTACTTC	CASKEAPWEETQYF
TRBV24-1	NA	NA	TRBJ2-1	TGTGCCACCAGTGATTCGAGCGGAGATTACAATGAGCAGTTCTTC	CATSDSSGDYNEQFF
TRBV6-5	NA	NA	TRBJ2-7	TGTGCCAGTTGGGACTCCTCCTACGAGCAGTACTTC	CASWDSSYEQYF
TRBV5-1	once	TRBD2	TRBJ2-3	TGCGCCACGGGAGGGGGGACGAGCACAGATACGCAGTATTTT	CATGGGTSTDTQYF
TRBV6-2/TRBV6-3	NA	TRBD1	TRBJ2-6	TGTGCCAGCAGTCTCCTAGGACAGGCGTTATCTGGGGCCAACGTCCTGACTTTC	CASSLLGQALSGANVLTF
TRBV27	NA	NA	TRBJ2-3	TGTGCCAGCAGTTTATCGCAGGTAGATACGCAGTATTTT	CASSLSQVDTQYF
TRBV7-2	NA	NA	TRBJ2-4	TGTGCCAGCAGCTTAAGGGGACAACTAGCCAAAAACATTCAGTACTTC	CASSLRGQLAKNIQYF
TRBV6-5	NA	TRBD2	TRBJ2-7	TGTGCCAGCAGCCGACTAGCGGGAGGGGCGGGCGAGCAGTACTTC	CASSRLAGGAGEQYF
TRBV2	NA	TRBD1	TRBJ1-2	TGTGCCAGCAGCGAACAGGGGGCGTCGGGCTATGGCTACACCTTC	CASSEQGASGYGYTF
TRBV15	NA	NA	TRBJ1-1	TGTGCCACCAGCAGAGATCCCGGGGGGGCTGGTGAAGCTTTCTTT	CATSRDPGGAGEAFF
TRBV3-1/TRBV3-2	NA	NA	TRBJ1-1	TGTGCCAGCAGCCCCCAGGGCACGAACACTGAAGCTTTCTTT	CASSPQGTNTEAFF
TRBV4-2	NA	TRBD1	TRBJ1-5	TGTGCCAGCAGCCAAGAAAGAGGGGCAGGGGGTCAGCCCCAGCATTTT	CASSQERGAGGQPQHF
TRBV14	NA	TRBD2	TRBJ2-5	TGTGCCAGCAGCCAAGATAGGTCTAGCGGAGCACAAGAGACCCAGTACTTC	CASSQDRSSGAQETQYF
TRBV12-3/TRBV12-4	NA	NA	TRBJ2-2	TGTGCCAGCAGTTCCCCCTTAGGGGAGCTGTTTTTT	CASSSPLGELFF
TRBV5-8	NA	TRBD2	TRBJ2-1	TGTGCCAGCAGCTTGGTCTCCCTAGCGGGAGTTGTCTACAATGAGCAGTTCTTC	CASSLVSLAGVVYNEQFF
TRBV18	NA	TRBD2	TRBJ2-7	TGTGCCAGCTCACCACAGCCGACTAGCGGTTACGAGCAGTACTTC	CASSPQPTSGYEQYF
TRBV24-1	NA	NA	TRBJ1-2	TGTGCCACCAGTGATTCGCGGGGATACTATGGCTACACCTTC	CATSDSRGYYGYTF
TRBV24-1	NA	TRBD1	TRBJ1-5	TGTGCCACCAGTGATCCGGGACAGGTCAATCAGCCCCAGCATTTT	CATSDPGQVNQPQHF
TRBV27	NA	TRBD2	TRBJ2-1	TGTGCCAGCAGTTCGGCGGGAGGGATCTACAATGAGCAGTTCTTC	CASSSAGGIYNEQFF
TRBV5-6	NA	TRBD1	TRBJ2-7	TGTGCCAGCAGCTTTAGGACAGGGATACCAGGCGAGCAGTACTTC	CASSFRTGIPGEQYF